These 32 T cell receptor beta chains were sequenced from one sample in a study of cytomegalovirus exposure and HLA in healthy donors. 13 Jbeta primers and 60 Vbeta primers were used for the PCR. The repertoire was sequenced with immunoSEQ multiplex PCR; TCRdb's copy has only in-frame clones and lacks some. The data show under 250,000 clones, about 72% seen once. The sequenced sample consisted of PBMCs. The origin of the receptors is a male donor in good health and CMV-seronegative.

V is TRBV7-3 and J is TRBJ2-7; D is undetermined. The CDR3 consists of 13 residues. Germline CDR1 reads SGHTA; CDR2 reads FQGTGA. Trimming pared 4 bases from V and 5 bases from J, leaving 12 bases between. CDR3 residues: CASSSPTVNEQYF. The CDR3 DNA follows: TGTGCCAGCAGCTCCCCAACTGTCAACGAGCAGTACTTC.

The chain is built from TRBV19 and TRBJ2-7, with 8 bases matching TRBD2. Looked up from germline, CDR1 is LNHDA and CDR2 is SQIVND (reference sequence). The CDR3 has 13 amino acids. V gave up 5 bases and J gave up 4 bases; unmatched junction bases: 4. Here the CDR3 DNA reads TGTGCCAGTAGTCTGCAGCGGGAGTACGAGCAGTACTTC. This gives the protein CASSLQREYEQYF.

The J gene is TRBJ2-3, the V gene TRBV7-8, with 9 bases identical to TRBD2. J lost 4 bases, V lost 1 base, and 9 bases had no gene match. Germline CDR1 and CDR2: SGHVS and FQNEAQ. The CDR3 has 17 amino acids. The DNA of the CDR3 is TGTGCCAGCAGCTTAGTGGGCGGGAGGGCCGGGGCAGATACGCAGTATTTT. As protein: CASSLVGGRAGADTQYF.

The genes are TRBV11-2 and TRBJ2-7, with D unresolved. The CDR3 is 15 residues long. V lost 2 bases and J 0 bases, leaving 11 bases between the germline ends. Germline CDR1 is SGHAT and CDR2 is FQNNGV. The CDR3 reads CASSLLAWSSYEQYF. The CDR3 region has the DNA TGTGCCAGCAGCTTACTCGCCTGGAGCTCCTACGAGCAGTACTTC.

The chain uses TRBV9 and TRBJ2-1, with D maybe TRBD2 (5 bases). The germline V and J ends were trimmed by 2 bases and 4 bases, with 10 bases remaining between them. CDR1 SGDLS and CDR2 YYNGEE come from the germline V gene. There are 14 residues in the CDR3. The CDR3 bases are TGTGCCAGCAGCGTTGAAGCGGCATACAATGAGCAGTTCTTC. Residues: CASSVEAAYNEQFF.

The chain links TRBV7-9 to TRBJ2-7, with 9 bases identical to TRBD1. The CDR3 loop spans 15 amino acids. V shed 1 base, J shed 1 base, and the junction held 2 bases outside the gene matches. Germline values: CDR1 SEHNR, CDR2 FQNEAQ (reference sequence). Written as DNA, the CDR3 is TGTGCCAGCAGCTTAGGGGGGACAGGGTCCTACGAGCAGTACTTC. Translated, it gives CASSLGGTGSYEQYF.

This clone was counted between two and nine times. The sample contains more than one DNA sequence encoding this CDR3. This chain links TRBV9 with TRBJ2-1; a possible D gene is TRBD1 (6 bases). The V gene's germline CDR1 is SGDLS and CDR2 YYNGEE. V was pared by 2 bases and J by 1 base, with 10 bases between. The CDR3 sequence is 15 residues long. CDR3 sequence reads: CASSVRGISYNEQFF. CDR3 coding DNA: TGTGCCAGCAGCGTCAGGGGAATATCCTACAATGAGCAGTTCTTC. The full variable domain, its missing parts supplied by reference TRBV9 and TRBJ2-1, is DSGVTQTPKHLITATGQRVTLRCSPRSGDLSVYWYQQSLDQGLQFLIQYYNGEERAKGNILERFSAQQFPDLHSELNLSSLELGDSALYFCASSVRGISYNEQFFGPGTRLTVL.

V usage is TRBV6-1 and J usage is TRBJ2-3, with D tentatively TRBD2 (5 bases). This CDR3 has 13 residues. Trimming stripped 4 bases from V and 4 bases from J, with 9 bases between. Germline lookup yields CDR1 MNHNS and CDR2 SASEGT. The CDR3 spells CASSGERADTQYF. DNA for the CDR3: TGTGCCAGCAGTGGGGAGCGCGCAGATACGCAGTATTTT.

This rearrangement joins TRBV21-1 to TRBJ2-7; TRBD2, the table's D call, was not compared with the DNA. TRBV21-1 is shown as a pseudogene. The CDR3 spans 15 residues. The CDR3: CASCPRGILSYEQYF. DNA of the CDR3: TGTGCCAGCTGTCCTCGGGGTATTCTCTCCTACGAGCAGTACTTC.

V usage is TRBV6-4 and J usage is TRBJ1-3; D remains unclear. The CDR3 runs to 16 residues. Germline CDR1 reads MRHNA; CDR2 reads SNTAGT. Trimming took 4 bases from V and 0 from J, leaving 13 bases between them. CDR3 region: CASSGAGTTSGNTIYF. The CDR3 DNA sequence: TGTGCCAGCAGTGGTGCGGGCACTACCTCTGGAAACACCATATATTTT.

This chain connects TRBV10-1 to TRBJ1-1, with 11 bases matching TRBD1. The CDR3 is 13 residues long. V was clipped by 5 bases and J by 7 bases; unmatched bases: 3. Per germline, CDR1 WNHNN and CDR2 SYGVQD (reference sequence). This chain's CDR3 is CASSSGTGGEAFF. For the CDR3, the DNA is TGCGCCAGCAGTTCCGGGACAGGGGGTGAAGCTTTCTTT.

The chain has TRBV28 and TRBJ1-2; TRBD1 aligns across 12 bases. V lost 8 bases to trimming and J lost 4 bases; unmatched junction nucleotides: 5. CDR3 length: 14 residues. Germline assignment: CDR1 MDHEN and CDR2 SYDVKM. The CDR3 sequence is CASAGQGAGYGYTF. CDR3 nucleotides: TGTGCCAGCGCGGGACAGGGGGCAGGCTATGGCTACACCTTC.

The gene calls are TRBV7-8 and TRBJ1-2; tentatively, D is TRBD1 (5 bases). Trimming cost V 6 bases and J 6 bases, with 14 bases left between them. Germline V CDR1 and CDR2: SGHVS, FQNEAQ. This CDR3 comprises 13 residues. CDR3 sequence: CASSAGSNHGYTF. CDR3 bases: TGTGCCAGCAGTGCAGGGTCGAACCATGGCTACACCTTC.

The rearrangement joins TRBV14 to TRBJ2-1, with TRBD2 matching over 8 bases. Germline CDR1 SGHDN, CDR2 FVKESK. The CDR3 has 15 amino acids. Germline trimming cut 0 bases from V and 14 bases from J; bases unmatched to any gene: 12. CDR3 DNA sequence: TGTGCCAGCAGCCAAGATCAGTTGCGGGAGGTGATGAAGTTCTTC. Its translation: CASSQDQLREVMKFF.

The chain combines TRBV11-2 with TRBJ2-7; tentatively, D is TRBD2 (6 bases). In germline, CDR1 is SGHAT, CDR2 FQNNGV. The V end was cut by 6 bases, the J end by 5 bases, with 11 bases between. This CDR3 has 12 residues. In DNA form, the CDR3 reads TGTGCCAGCAGTTTGGGGGGTAACGAGCAGTACTTC. Encoded protein: CASSLGGNEQYF.

The chain employs TRBV11-3 and TRBJ2-3; 7 nucleotides line up with TRBD2. CDR1 is SGHNT and CDR2 is YENEEA in the germline V gene. The CDR3 totals 12 residues. V gave up 5 bases and J gave up 8 bases; unmatched junction bases: 4. This CDR3 reads CASSPGEGTQYF. Written as DNA, the CDR3 is TGTGCCAGCAGCCCTGGGGAGGGTACGCAGTATTTT.

V and J are TRBV19 and TRBJ2-3; TRBD2 matches at 9 bases. V was clipped by 6 bases and J by 0 bases; unmatched bases: 4. Germline assignment: CDR1 LNHDA and CDR2 SQIVND (reference sequence). CDR3 length: 15 amino acids. The CDR3 spells CASSPTSGSTDTQYF. CDR3 in DNA: TGTGCCAGTAGCCCCACTAGCGGGAGCACAGATACGCAGTATTTT. The entire variable domain, with the rest obtained from reference TRBV19 and TRBJ2-3, is as follows: DGGITQSPKYLFRKEGQNVTLSCEQNLNHDAMYWYRQDPGQGLRLIYYSQIVNDFQKGDIAEGYSVSREKKESFPLTVTSAQKNPTAFYLCASSPTSGSTDTQYFGPGTRLTVL.

Regarding this clone: Additional DNA sequences in this sample encode the identical CDR3. V usage is TRBV9 and J usage is TRBJ2-7; 11 nucleotides match TRBD2. Germline V CDR1 and CDR2: SGDLS, YYNGEE. The trim removed 2 bases at V and 5 bases at J, leaving 3 bases unmatched. The CDR3 extends over 14 amino acids. The CDR3 nucleotides are TGTGCCAGCAGCGTTAGCGGGAGGGCTGACGAGCAGTACTTC. This encodes CASSVSGRADEQYF. The full variable domain, completed using reference TRBV9 and TRBJ2-7, is DSGVTQTPKHLITATGQRVTLRCSPRSGDLSVYWYQQSLDQGLQFLIQYYNGEERAKGNILERFSAQQFPDLHSELNLSSLELGDSALYFCASSVSGRADEQYFGPGTRLTVT.

This rearrangement joins TRBV6-1 to TRBJ1-1; D gene uncertain. Trimming left V 6 bases short and J 6 bases short, with 20 bases between. The germline V gene encodes CDR1 MNHNS and CDR2 SASEGT. The CDR3 loop spans 15 amino acids. CDR3 sequence: CASRQLLTGRAEAFF. The CDR3 DNA follows: TGTGCCAGCAGGCAGCTATTAACCGGCCGGGCTGAAGCTTTCTTT.

V and J are TRBV6-1 and TRBJ1-5; D is unclear. This CDR3 region has 14 residues. V was pared by 5 bases and J by 5 bases, with 13 bases between. The germline gives CDR1 MNHNS, CDR2 SASEGT. The CDR3 is CASSPSRVYQPQHF. The CDR3 DNA sequence: TGTGCCAGCAGTCCAAGCCGGGTTTATCAGCCCCAGCATTTT.

The V gene is TRBV27, the J gene TRBJ1-2; tentatively, D is TRBD1 (5 bases). Trimming cost V 3 bases and J 2 bases, with 16 bases left between them. The germline V gene encodes CDR1 MNHEY and CDR2 SMNVEV (reference sequence). This CDR3 is built from 16 residues. The CDR3 here is CASSFLGGGVNYGYTF. The CDR3 region has the DNA TGTGCCAGCAGTTTTCTCGGGGGGGGTGTAAACTATGGCTACACCTTC.

The chain carries TRBV5-6 and TRBJ1-1; 8 nucleotides line up with TRBD1. V dropped 3 bases and J dropped 0; count of bases not matched to a gene: 4. CDR1 and CDR2 (germline): SGHDT, YYEEEE. The CDR3 contains 15 residues. CDR3 in amino acids: CASSYWTGMNTEAFF. DNA of the CDR3: TGTGCCAGCAGCTACTGGACAGGGATGAACACTGAAGCTTTCTTT.

The chain couples TRBV9 to TRBJ2-3; TRBD1 is a possible D gene (5 bases). This CDR3 has 13 residues. Germline CDR1 is SGDLS and CDR2 is YYNGEE. V dropped 7 bases and J dropped 2 bases, with 11 bases sitting between them. CDR3 bases: TGTGCCAGCGGACCAGGGCACACAGATACGCAGTATTTT. Translated: CASGPGHTDTQYF.

This clone was counted once. The rearrangement links TRBV2 to TRBJ2-1; D is possibly TRBD2 (6 bases). Looked up from germline, CDR1 is SNHLY and CDR2 is FYNNEI. The V gene lost 7 bases and the J gene lost 7 bases, with 8 bases spanning the gap. CDR3 length: 11 amino acids. CDR3 amino acids: CASTRGNEQFF. DNA for the CDR3: TGTGCCAGCACTCGGGGGAATGAGCAGTTCTTC.

A few counts support this clone. The V and J genes are TRBV5-6 and TRBJ1-4; 7 bases match TRBD1. The CDR3 has 14 residues. V lost 4 bases and J lost 4; bases outside the gene matches: 4. Germline V gives CDR1 SGHDT, CDR2 YYEEEE. CDR3 sequence (DNA): TGTGCCAGCAGCCACAGGGGTAATAATGAAAAACTGTTTTTT. It codes for CASSHRGNNEKLFF.

The chain couples TRBV27 to TRBJ2-1; 12 nucleotides agree with TRBD2. The CDR3 length is 15 residues. Per germline, CDR1 MNHEY and CDR2 SMNVEV (reference sequence). Unmatched junction bases numbered 7, after V lost 6 bases and J lost 7 bases. CDR3: CASSPGLAGTNEQFF. The CDR3 bases are TGTGCCAGCAGCCCAGGACTAGCGGGAACTAATGAGCAGTTCTTC.

The chain recombines TRBV5-1 with TRBJ2-7; 8 positions match TRBD1. Germline loops: CDR1 SGHRS, CDR2 YFSETQ. CDR3 size: 15 residues. Trimming took 4 bases from V and 4 from J; bases not matched to a gene: 10. The chain's CDR3 is CASSASGTGRYEQYF. CDR3 in DNA: TGCGCCAGCAGCGCCTCCGGGACAGGCCGTTACGAGCAGTACTTC.

The chain employs TRBV5-5 and TRBJ2-2; 10 nucleotides align to TRBD2. Germline values: CDR1 SGHKS, CDR2 YYEKEE (reference sequence). This CDR3 region has 15 residues. After removal of 3 bases from V and 5 bases from J, the junction contained 4 bases not matched to a gene. The CDR3: CASSSLAGDTGELFF. CDR3 bases: TGTGCCAGCAGCTCCCTAGCGGGAGATACCGGGGAGCTGTTTTTT.

The CDR3 region is CASSWGRAIRETQYF. The CDR3 region has the DNA TGCGCCAGCAGCTGGGGCAGGGCCATAAGAGAGACCCAGTACTTC. The rearrangement links TRBV5-1 to TRBJ2-5; a possible D gene is TRBD1 (5 bases). The V gene's germline CDR1 is SGHRS and CDR2 YFSETQ. V lost 3 bases to trimming and J lost 4 bases, with 16 bases between them. The CDR3 covers 15 residues.

The chain combines TRBV10-2 with TRBJ2-1; 7 nucleotides align to TRBD2. The CDR3 runs to 14 residues. Germline lookup yields CDR1 WSHSY and CDR2 SAAADI. With V trimmed by 8 bases and J by 2 bases, 6 bases remained unmatched. The CDR3: CASSEAGAYNEQFF. CDR3 DNA sequence: TGCGCCAGCTCGGAGGCGGGAGCCTACAATGAGCAGTTCTTC.

This clone was counted once. This rearrangement joins TRBV15 to TRBJ2-7; TRBD1 might be the D (5 bases). The CDR3 totals 15 residues. Germline values: CDR1 LNHNV, CDR2 YYDKDF (reference sequence). V was clipped by 0 bases and J by 2 bases, with 11 bases between them. The CDR3 loop reads CATSRDSQGTYEQYF. CDR3 sequence (DNA): TGTGCCACCAGCAGAGATTCGCAGGGAACCTACGAGCAGTACTTC.

The chain has TRBV5-6 and TRBJ2-3; TRBD2 might be the D (7 bases). Trimming cost V 1 base and J 7 bases, with 16 bases left between them. This CDR3 comprises 15 residues. Germline assignment: CDR1 SGHDT and CDR2 YYEEEE. The CDR3 sequence: CASSLWGGALHTQYF. The CDR3 DNA sequence: TGTGCCAGCAGCTTGTGGGGGGGCGCGCTACATACGCAGTATTTT. The entire variable domain, with the rest obtained from reference TRBV5-6 and TRBJ2-3, is as follows: DAGVTQSPTHLIKTRGQQVTLRCSPKSGHDTVSWYQQALGQGPQFIFQYYEEEERQRGNFPDRFSGHQFPNYSSELNVNALLLGDSALYLCASSLWGGALHTQYFGPGTRLTVL.